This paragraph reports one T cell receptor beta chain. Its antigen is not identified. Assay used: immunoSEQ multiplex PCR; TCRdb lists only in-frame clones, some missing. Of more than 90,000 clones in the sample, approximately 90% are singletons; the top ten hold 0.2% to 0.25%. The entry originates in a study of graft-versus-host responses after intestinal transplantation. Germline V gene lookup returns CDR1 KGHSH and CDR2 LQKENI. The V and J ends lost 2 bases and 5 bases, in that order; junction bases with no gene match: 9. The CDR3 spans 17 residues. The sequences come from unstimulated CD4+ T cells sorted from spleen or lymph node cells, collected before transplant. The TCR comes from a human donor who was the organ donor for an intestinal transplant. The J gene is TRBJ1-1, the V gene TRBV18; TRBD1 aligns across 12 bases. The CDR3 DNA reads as TGTGCCAGCTCACCAGGGGACAGGGGGCGGATCGGAACTGAAGCTTTCTTT. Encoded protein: CASSPGDRGRIGTEAFF. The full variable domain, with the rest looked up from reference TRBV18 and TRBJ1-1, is NAGVMQNPRHLVRRRGQEARLRCSPMKGHSHVYWYRQLPEEGLKFMVYLQKENIIDESGMPKERFSAEFPKEGPSILRIQQVVRGDSAAYFCASSPGDRGRIGTEAFFGQGTRLTVV.